This T cell receptor beta chain was retrieved from a study of shared clonotypes between healthy human individuals. Nashville, Tennessee was home to all donors, who were Caucasian adults. Some clones are missing from TCRdb's copy, which holds only in-frame ones; the method was immunoSEQ multiplex PCR. The sample holds around 500,000 clones; about 82% are singletons and the top ten take 10% to 15%. This CDR3 has 15 residues. Germline V gives CDR1 LNHNV, CDR2 YYDKDF (reference sequence). The trim removed 4 bases at V and 4 bases at J, leaving 6 bases unmatched. Sample: PBMCs. The clonotype comes from a woman aged 40 to 50 in good health. Some clones in this sample may be carry-over from other donors' samples. The chain carries TRBV15 and TRBJ1-2, with 10 bases aligning to TRBD1. The CDR3 loop is CATSIATGGGYGYTF. CDR3 nucleotides: TGTGCCACCAGCATAGCGACAGGGGGCGGCTATGGCTACACCTTC.